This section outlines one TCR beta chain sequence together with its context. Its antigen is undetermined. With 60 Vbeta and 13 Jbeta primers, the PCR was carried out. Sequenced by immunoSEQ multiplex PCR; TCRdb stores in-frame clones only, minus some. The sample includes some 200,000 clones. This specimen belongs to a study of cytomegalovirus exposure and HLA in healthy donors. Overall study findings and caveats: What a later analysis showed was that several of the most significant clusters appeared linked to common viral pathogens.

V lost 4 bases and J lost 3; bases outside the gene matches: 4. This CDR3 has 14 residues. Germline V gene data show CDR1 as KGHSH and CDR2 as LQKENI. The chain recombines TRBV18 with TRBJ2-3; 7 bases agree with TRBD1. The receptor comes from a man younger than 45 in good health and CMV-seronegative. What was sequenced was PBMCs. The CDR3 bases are TGTGCCAGCTCACGGGACAGTTTAACAGATACGCAGTATTTT. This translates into CASSRDSLTDTQYF.